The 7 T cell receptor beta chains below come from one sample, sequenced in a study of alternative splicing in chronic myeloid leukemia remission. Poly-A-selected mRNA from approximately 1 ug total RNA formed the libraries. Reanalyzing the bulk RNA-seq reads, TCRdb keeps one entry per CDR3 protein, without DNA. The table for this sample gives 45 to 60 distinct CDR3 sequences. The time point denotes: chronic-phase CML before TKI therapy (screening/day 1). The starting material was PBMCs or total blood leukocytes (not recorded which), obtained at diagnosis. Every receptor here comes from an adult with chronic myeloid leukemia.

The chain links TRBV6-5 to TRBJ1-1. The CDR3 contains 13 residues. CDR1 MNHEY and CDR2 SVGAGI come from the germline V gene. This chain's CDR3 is CASSHQGSTEAFF.

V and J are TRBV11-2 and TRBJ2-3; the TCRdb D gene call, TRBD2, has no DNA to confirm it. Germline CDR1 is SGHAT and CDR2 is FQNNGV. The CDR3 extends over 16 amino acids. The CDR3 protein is CASSLDPGTELDTQYF. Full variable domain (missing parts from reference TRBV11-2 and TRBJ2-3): EAGVAQSPRYKIIEKRQSVAFWCNPISGHATLYWYQQILGQGPKLLIQFQNNGVVDDSQLPKDRFSAERLKGVDSTLKIQPAKLEDSAVYLCASSLDPGTELDTQYFGPGTRLTVL.

CDR3 in amino acids: CSFHGLAGENEQFF. This chain connects TRBV29-1 to TRBJ2-1; checking the TCRdb D call of TRBD2 is not possible without DNA. This CDR3 contains 14 residues. Per germline, CDR1 SQVTM and CDR2 ANQGSEA.

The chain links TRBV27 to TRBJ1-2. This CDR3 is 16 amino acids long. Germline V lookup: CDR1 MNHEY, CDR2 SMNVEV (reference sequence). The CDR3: CASSLMGGAGEGGYTF.

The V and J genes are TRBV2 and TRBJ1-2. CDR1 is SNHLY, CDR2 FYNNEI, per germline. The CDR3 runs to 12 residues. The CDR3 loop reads CASSEASYGYTF. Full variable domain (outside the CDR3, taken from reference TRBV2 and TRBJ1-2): EPEVTQTPSHQVTQMGQEVILRCVPISNHLYFYWYRQILGQKVEFLVSFYNNEISEKSEIFDDQFSVERPDGSNFTLKIRSTKLEDSAMYFCASSEASYGYTFGSGTRLTVV.

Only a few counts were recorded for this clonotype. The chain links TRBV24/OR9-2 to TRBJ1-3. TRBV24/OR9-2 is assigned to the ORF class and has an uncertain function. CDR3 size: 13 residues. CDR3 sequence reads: CATSASSGNTIYF.

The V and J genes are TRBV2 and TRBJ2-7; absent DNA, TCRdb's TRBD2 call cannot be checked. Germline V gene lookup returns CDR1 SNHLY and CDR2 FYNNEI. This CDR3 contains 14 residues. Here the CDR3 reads CASTKRTSGDEQYF.